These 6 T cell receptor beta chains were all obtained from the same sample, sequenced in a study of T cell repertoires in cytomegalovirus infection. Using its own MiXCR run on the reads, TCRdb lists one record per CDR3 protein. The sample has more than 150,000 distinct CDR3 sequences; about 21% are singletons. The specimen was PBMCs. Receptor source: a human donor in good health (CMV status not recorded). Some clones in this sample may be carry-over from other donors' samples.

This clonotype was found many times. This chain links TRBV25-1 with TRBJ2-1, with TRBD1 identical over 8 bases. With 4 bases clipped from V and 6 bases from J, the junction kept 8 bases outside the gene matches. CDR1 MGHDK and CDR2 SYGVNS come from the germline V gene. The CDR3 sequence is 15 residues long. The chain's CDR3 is CASSAGTGDLNEQFF. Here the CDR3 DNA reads TGTGCCAGCAGTGCCGGGACAGGAGATCTCAATGAGCAGTTCTTC.

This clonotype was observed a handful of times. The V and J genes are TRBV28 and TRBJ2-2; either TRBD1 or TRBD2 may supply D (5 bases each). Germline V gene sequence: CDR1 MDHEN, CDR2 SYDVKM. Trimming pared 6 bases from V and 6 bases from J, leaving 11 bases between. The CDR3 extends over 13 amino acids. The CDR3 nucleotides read TGTGCCAGCAGCTCTGGGGGTCCCGGGGAGCTGTTTTTT. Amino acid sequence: CASSSGGPGELFF.

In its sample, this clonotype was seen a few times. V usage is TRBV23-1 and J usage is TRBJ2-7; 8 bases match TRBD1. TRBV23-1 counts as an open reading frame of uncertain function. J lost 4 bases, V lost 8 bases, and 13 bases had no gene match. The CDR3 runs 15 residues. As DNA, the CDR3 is TGCGCCAGCCCTCGGGTCAGGGGGCGAAATTACGAGCAGTACTTC. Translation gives CASPRVRGRNYEQYF.

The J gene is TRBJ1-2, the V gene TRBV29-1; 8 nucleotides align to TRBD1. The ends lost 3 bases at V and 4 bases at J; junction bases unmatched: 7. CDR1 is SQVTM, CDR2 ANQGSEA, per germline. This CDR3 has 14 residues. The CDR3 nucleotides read TGCAGCGTTGATGGCGACAGGGGCCCCTATGGCTACACCTTC. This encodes CSVDGDRGPYGYTF.

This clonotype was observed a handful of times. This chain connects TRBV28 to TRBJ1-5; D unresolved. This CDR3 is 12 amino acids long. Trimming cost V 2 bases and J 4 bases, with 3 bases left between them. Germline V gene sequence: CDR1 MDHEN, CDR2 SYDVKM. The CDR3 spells CASSLENQPQHF. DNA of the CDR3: TGTGCCAGCAGTTTAGAGAATCAGCCCCAGCATTTT.

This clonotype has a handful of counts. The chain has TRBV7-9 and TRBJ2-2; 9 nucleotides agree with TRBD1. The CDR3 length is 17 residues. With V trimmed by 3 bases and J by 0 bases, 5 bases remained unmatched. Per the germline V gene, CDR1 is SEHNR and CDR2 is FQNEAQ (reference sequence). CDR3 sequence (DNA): TGTGCCAGCAGCTTCGGACAGGGGTCTTCGAACACCGGGGAGCTGTTTTTT. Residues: CASSFGQGSSNTGELFF. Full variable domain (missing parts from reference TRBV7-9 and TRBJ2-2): DTGVSQNPRHKITKRGQNVTFRCDPISEHNRLYWYRQTLGQGPEFLTYFQNEAQLEKSRLLSDRFSAERPKGSFSTLEIQRTEQGDSAMYLCASSFGQGSSNTGELFFGEGSRLTVL.